Following are 29 T cell receptor beta chains from one sample sequenced in a study of OX40 agonist ivuxolimab in advanced cancers. Using immunoSEQ multiplex PCR, the repertoire was profiled, and TCRdb retains in-frame clones only, with some absent. The sample lists 55,000 to 80,000 clones, around 81% occurring once. The specimen was CD4+ or CD8+ T cells sorted from blood, collected in a trial of the OX40 agonist ivuxolimab. The receptors shown here come from an adult with an advanced solid tumor such as melanoma, head and neck, liver or kidney cancer.

This sequence joins TRBV7-2 and TRBJ1-2, with a tentative D call TRBD1 (5 bases). This CDR3 is built from 15 residues. The V end lost 1 base, the J end lost 7 bases, and 16 bases lay between the germline ends. Germline V gives CDR1 SGHTA, CDR2 FQGNSA. The CDR3 nucleotides read TGTGCCAGCAGCTTAGAGTGGTCAGGGAAGGCTGGCTACACCTTC. Its translation: CASSLEWSGKAGYTF.

V and J are TRBV9 and TRBJ2-2, with unresolved D. This CDR3 comprises 13 residues. Germline-derived CDR1 and CDR2 are SGDLS and YYNGEE. Trimming cost V 8 bases and J 4 bases, with 12 bases left between them. The CDR3 nucleotides read TGTGCCAGTCGACGGACGACCACCGGGGAGCTGTTTTTT. It is translated as CASRRTTTGELFF.

The V call is TRBV7-6, the J call TRBJ1-1; weak D call: TRBD1 (5 bases). This CDR3 comprises 13 residues. V lost 4 bases, J lost 7 bases, and 13 bases lay in between. Germline loops: CDR1 SGHVS, CDR2 FNYEAQ. DNA for the CDR3: TGTGCCAGCAGCTCGACAGCCGTCCATGAAGCTTTCTTT. It is translated as CASSSTAVHEAFF.

J is TRBJ2-1 and V is TRBV14; TRBD2 matches at 10 bases. Germline CDR1 is SGHDN and CDR2 is FVKESK. The CDR3 is 14 amino acids. Unmatched junction bases numbered 0, after V lost 2 bases and J lost 5 bases. The CDR3 region has the DNA TGTGCCAGCAGCCAACTAGCGGGGGACAATGAGCAGTTCTTC. Amino acids: CASSQLAGDNEQFF.

V usage is TRBV5-8 and J usage is TRBJ2-7; the D gene is possibly TRBD1 (6 bases). The CDR3 has 19 residues. V lost 0 bases and J 3 bases, leaving 25 bases between the germline ends. From germline, CDR1 is SGHTS and CDR2 YDEGEE. The DNA of the CDR3 is TGTGCCAGCAGCTTGGGCGGCATGGGGTCAGGGGCGTTGGGCTACGAGCAGTACTTC. It is translated as CASSLGGMGSGALGYEQYF.

This rearrangement joins TRBV6-1 to TRBJ1-2; weak D call: TRBD1 (6 bases). Trimming removed 4 bases from V and 3 bases from J, with 9 bases in between. CDR1 is MNHNS and CDR2 is SASEGT in the germline V gene. The CDR3 length is 13 residues. CDR3 amino acids: CASSGTAYYGYTF. In nucleotides, the CDR3 is TGTGCCAGCAGTGGGACAGCCTACTATGGCTACACCTTC.

This clone was counted between two and nine times. This CDR3 reads CASSDIFYSTGGNEKLFF. The CDR3, as DNA: TGTGCCAGCAGTGACATATTCTACTCTACAGGGGGGAATGAAAAACTGTTTTTT. The chain joins TRBV2 to TRBJ1-4; TRBD1 agrees at 8 bases. V was pared by 3 bases and J by 5 bases, with 14 bases of the junction left unmatched. CDR3 length: 18 residues. Germline-derived CDR1 and CDR2 are SNHLY and FYNNEI.

The chain combines TRBV10-2 with TRBJ1-2; 7 bases fit TRBD1. CDR3 length: 12 residues. The germline V gene encodes CDR1 WSHSY and CDR2 SAAADI. Trimming took 6 bases from V and 4 from J; bases not matched to a gene: 2. The chain's CDR3 is CASRDRAYGYTF. The CDR3 nucleotides read TGCGCCAGCAGAGACAGGGCCTATGGCTACACCTTC.

The rearrangement joins TRBV19 to TRBJ1-3; D may be TRBD1 (5 bases). Germline-derived CDR1 and CDR2 are LNHDA and SQIVND (reference sequence). Trimming removed 9 bases at V and 2 bases at J, with 14 bases between. The CDR3 extends over 14 amino acids. The CDR3 DNA follows: TGTGCCAGCCAGGGATCTCTGGCTGGAAACACCATATATTTT. Translated: CASQGSLAGNTIYF. The full variable domain, in which reference TRBV19 and TRBJ1-3 provide the parts outside the CDR3, is DGGITQSPKYLFRKEGQNVTLSCEQNLNHDAMYWYRQDPGQGLRLIYYSQIVNDFQKGDIAEGYSVSREKKESFPLTVTSAQKNPTAFYLCASQGSLAGNTIYFGEGSWLTVV.

This sequence joins TRBV7-2 and TRBJ2-3; D ambiguous. The CDR3 length is 14 residues. CDR1 is SGHTA, CDR2 FQGNSA, per germline. V was trimmed by 3 bases and J by 2 bases, leaving 9 bases between them. Written as DNA, the CDR3 is TGTGCCAGCAGCTTCGGGCCAGCCACAGATACGCAGTATTTT. Protein: CASSFGPATDTQYF.

In its sample, this clone was seen a few times. V is TRBV7-9 and J is TRBJ1-3, with 7 bases lining up with TRBD1. Per the germline V gene, CDR1 is SEHNR and CDR2 is FQNEAQ (reference sequence). The ends lost 5 bases at V and 4 bases at J; junction bases unmatched: 5. This CDR3 contains 14 residues. The CDR3 DNA reads as TGTGCCAGCAGCAAACCGGGACAGGGAAACACCATATATTTT. This gives the protein CASSKPGQGNTIYF.

The chain recombines TRBV2 with TRBJ2-5; 10 bases agree with TRBD2. This CDR3 contains 14 residues. Looked up from germline, CDR1 is SNHLY and CDR2 is FYNNEI. With V trimmed by 8 bases and J by 4 bases, 7 bases remained unmatched. CDR3 bases: TGTGCCAGCCGACCAATAGCGGGGGGAGAGACCCAGTACTTC. Translation gives CASRPIAGGETQYF.

CDR3 residues: CAADADTQYF. CDR3 in DNA: TGTGCCGCCGACGCAGATACGCAGTATTTT. The chain carries TRBV6-5 and TRBJ2-3; no reliable D call. CDR1 is MNHEY, CDR2 SVGAGI, per germline. The CDR3 extends over 10 amino acids. V dropped 11 bases and J dropped 4 bases, with 7 bases sitting between them.

This clone was seen more than once but under ten times. The chain has TRBV30 and TRBJ1-2; no firm D call. The V end lost 3 bases, the J end lost 1 base, and 18 bases lay between the germline ends. Germline CDR1 GTSNPN, CDR2 SVGIG (reference sequence). The CDR3 runs to 16 residues. In DNA form, the CDR3 reads TGTGCCTGGAGGAGAGGCAGGCTCTATAATAACTATGGCTACACCTTC. This encodes CAWRRGRLYNNYGYTF.

This clone has a single count. The chain recombines TRBV15 with TRBJ2-5; the D gene is possibly TRBD1 (5 bases). Deletions cut 5 bases from V and 3 bases from J, with 10 bases between. CDR1 is LNHNV, CDR2 YYDKDF, per germline (reference sequence). The CDR3 length is 13 residues. The CDR3 DNA sequence: TGTGCCACCAGCCCAGGGCAGGAAGAGACCCAGTACTTC. This gives the protein CATSPGQEETQYF.

The CDR3 is CASSPRGGARLAGGNEQFF. Written as DNA, the CDR3 is TGCGCCAGCAGCCCCAGAGGGGGCGCAAGACTAGCGGGGGGAAATGAGCAGTTCTTC. The gene calls are TRBV5-1 and TRBJ2-1; 13 bases align to TRBD2. The CDR3 length is 19 residues. Germline values: CDR1 SGHRS, CDR2 YFSETQ. J lost 7 bases, V lost 4 bases, and 17 bases had no gene match.

The CDR3 region has the DNA TGCGCCAGCGGCGCCATGGGGGGCAGTATGGACACCATATATTTT. It encodes CASGAMGGSMDTIYF. This rearrangement joins TRBV5-1 to TRBJ1-3, with TRBD1 as a possible D gene (6 bases). This CDR3 has 15 amino acids. Trimming cost V 7 bases and J 8 bases, with 22 bases left between them. Germline loops: CDR1 SGHRS, CDR2 YFSETQ. The full variable domain, completed using reference TRBV5-1 and TRBJ1-3, is KAGVTQTPRYLIKTRGQQVTLSCSPISGHRSVSWYQQTPGQGLQFLFEYFSETQRNKGNFPGRFSGRQFSNSRSEMNVSTLELGDSALYLCASGAMGGSMDTIYFGEGSWLTVV.

The rearrangement uses TRBV28 and TRBJ2-6; D call uncertain. Germline V gene sequence: CDR1 MDHEN, CDR2 SYDVKM. This CDR3 has 14 amino acids. V lost 6 bases to trimming and J lost 0 bases, with 6 bases between them. The CDR3 spells CASSLHSGANVLTF. The CDR3 nucleotides are TGTGCCAGCAGCCTGCACTCTGGGGCCAACGTCCTGACTTTC.

The V call is TRBV2, the J call TRBJ2-3; the D is unclear. V lost 0 bases and J lost 3, with 4 bases in between. This CDR3 is built from 13 residues. CDR1 and CDR2 (germline): SNHLY, FYNNEI. The CDR3 DNA follows: TGTGCCAGCAGTGAAGCAACGACAGATACGCAGTATTTT. Translation: CASSEATTDTQYF.

The chain joins TRBV2 to TRBJ1-6; D possibly corresponds to TRBD1 (5 bases). The CDR3 extends over 16 amino acids. Germline-derived CDR1 and CDR2 are SNHLY and FYNNEI. V was cut by 2 bases and J by 0 bases, with 8 bases left in between. The DNA of the CDR3 is TGTGCCAGCAGTGAACTCGGGGCCTCCTATAATTCACCCCTCCACTTT. Protein product: CASSELGASYNSPLHF.

This chain links TRBV7-2 with TRBJ1-2, with 10 bases matching TRBD1. Germline loops: CDR1 SGHTA, CDR2 FQGNSA. J was trimmed by 2 bases and V by 5 bases; bases with no gene match: 11. This CDR3 region has 17 residues. In nucleotides, the CDR3 is TGTGCCAGCAGCCGTTCAAACCTGGGACAGGGGAACTATGGCTACACCTTC. Protein product: CASSRSNLGQGNYGYTF.

The gene calls are TRBV29-1 and TRBJ2-7; 8 bases line up with TRBD2. The CDR3 spans 14 residues. Germline V gives CDR1 SQVTM, CDR2 ANQGSEA. The V and J ends lost 4 bases and 3 bases, in that order; junction bases with no gene match: 8. The CDR3 DNA sequence: TGCAGCGTTGTTGGAGCGGGGGTGAACTACGAGCAGTACTTC. It codes for CSVVGAGVNYEQYF.

This chain connects TRBV7-3 to TRBJ2-5; a weak D match, TRBD2 (5 bases). There are 15 residues in the CDR3. The V gene lost 3 bases and the J gene lost 0 bases, with 11 bases spanning the gap. CDR1 and CDR2 from the germline V gene are SGHTA and FQGTGA. The CDR3 here is CASSLGGHHQETQYF. The CDR3 coding sequence is TGTGCCAGCAGCTTGGGCGGGCACCACCAAGAGACCCAGTACTTC.

The chain links TRBV19 to TRBJ1-1; no definite D call. The V gene lost 6 bases and the J gene lost 1 base, with 9 bases spanning the gap. Looked up from germline, CDR1 is LNHDA and CDR2 is SQIVND (reference sequence). The CDR3 runs to 13 residues. Written as DNA, the CDR3 is TGTGCCAGTAGGAGAGTCGAGAACACTGAAGCTTTCTTT. This gives the protein CASRRVENTEAFF.

This clone was recorded once. V gene TRBV6-5 combines with J gene TRBJ2-7; D unclear. The length of the CDR3 is 11 residues. Looked up from germline, CDR1 is MNHEY and CDR2 is SVGAGI. V lost 2 bases, J lost 6 bases, and 5 bases lay in between. The DNA of the CDR3 is TGTGCCAGCAGTTACAAAGGCGAGCAGTACTTC. The encoded protein is CASSYKGEQYF.

The J gene is TRBJ1-5, the V gene TRBV19, with 10 positions matching TRBD1. The CDR3 spans 16 residues. Germline CDR1 and CDR2: LNHDA and SQIVND (reference sequence). V lost 5 bases, J lost 2 bases, and 6 bases stayed unmatched. The CDR3 DNA is TGTGCCAGTAGTGTCTCCGGGACAGGGGGCAATCAGCCCCAGCATTTT. It codes for CASSVSGTGGNQPQHF.

V and J are TRBV7-9 and TRBJ2-4; unclear D gene. Trimming took 1 base from V and 0 from J, leaving 10 bases between them. The CDR3 is 16 amino acids. CDR1 SEHNR and CDR2 FQNEAQ come from the germline V gene (reference sequence). The CDR3 sequence: CASSLDSGVAKNIQYF. The CDR3 DNA follows: TGTGCCAGCAGCTTAGATTCCGGTGTAGCCAAAAACATTCAGTACTTC.

The gene calls are TRBV4-1 and TRBJ1-3; 12 positions match TRBD1. V lost 0 bases, J lost 4 bases, and 7 bases stayed unmatched. The CDR3 contains 18 residues. Germline assignment: CDR1 MGHRA and CDR2 YSYEKL. CDR3 loop: CASSQDTGQGASGNTIYF. CDR3 DNA: TGCGCCAGCAGCCAAGATACGGGACAGGGGGCGTCCGGAAACACCATATATTTT.

The chain uses TRBV18 and TRBJ1-3; D unclear. The germline gives CDR1 KGHSH, CDR2 LQKENI. The CDR3 has 16 amino acids. Trimming pared 3 bases from V and 0 bases from J, leaving 12 bases between. This CDR3 is CASSPGRSYSGNTIYF. In DNA, the CDR3 is TGTGCCAGCTCACCGGGGAGGAGTTACTCTGGAAACACCATATATTTT.